The 23 T cell receptor beta chains below all came from one sample that was sequenced in a study of cytomegalovirus exposure and HLA in healthy donors. It was with 60 Vbeta and 13 Jbeta primers that the PCR ran. Only in-frame clones appear in the TCRdb table, and some are missing; sequencing was by immunoSEQ multiplex PCR. The sample has about 110,000 clones; approximately 86% are singletons. Sequenced input: PBMCs. Every receptor here comes from a man in his forties in good health and CMV-seronegative.

This chain uses TRBV2 with TRBJ1-5; 7 positions agree with TRBD1. Germline values: CDR1 SNHLY, CDR2 FYNNEI. V trimming: 6 bases; J trimming: 1 base; junction bases outside the gene matches: 3. This CDR3 is 14 amino acids long. The CDR3 spells CASRYRGSNQPQHF. The CDR3 DNA reads TGTGCCAGCAGGTACAGGGGCAGCAATCAGCCCCAGCATTTT.

CDR3 loop: CASSLAQGLNSPLHF. The CDR3 DNA sequence: TGTGCCAGCAGCTTGGCTCAGGGTCTTAATTCACCCCTCCACTTT. The rearrangement links TRBV5-4 to TRBJ1-6; tentative D call: TRBD1 (5 bases). The V end lost 0 bases, the J end lost 6 bases, and 10 bases lay between the germline ends. The CDR3 has 15 amino acids. Germline V gene sequence: CDR1 SGHNT, CDR2 YYREEE (reference sequence).

The chain has TRBV6-5 and TRBJ2-4, with D tentatively TRBD1 (6 bases). This CDR3 is built from 15 residues. Trimming removed 0 bases at V and 4 bases at J, with 10 bases between. Germline V gives CDR1 MNHEY, CDR2 SVGAGI. The CDR3 DNA sequence: TGTGCCAGCAGTTACTCGTGGACAGATAAAAACATTCAGTACTTC. This translates into CASSYSWTDKNIQYF.

This clone has more than one count but fewer than ten. This rearrangement joins TRBV29-1 to TRBJ2-1, with D perhaps matching TRBD2 (6 bases). The CDR3 has 13 amino acids. The germline V gene has CDR1 SQVTM and CDR2 ANQGSEA. CDR3 sequence (DNA): TGCAGTCATTTAGCGGCTTCCTACAATGAGCAGTTCTTC. Protein product: CSHLAASYNEQFF.

A few counts support this clone. The rearrangement uses TRBV9 and TRBJ1-4; D call uncertain. The length of the CDR3 is 14 residues. V was shortened by 0 bases and J by 10 bases, with 13 bases between the two germline ends. Per germline, CDR1 SGDLS and CDR2 YYNGEE. The CDR3: CASSVGVTVGKLFF. The CDR3 DNA is TGTGCCAGCAGCGTAGGGGTGACTGTGGGAAAACTGTTTTTT.

The genes are TRBV28 and TRBJ2-7; D is ambiguous. Germline loops: CDR1 MDHEN, CDR2 SYDVKM. CDR3 length: 13 amino acids. With 7 bases removed from V and 5 bases from J, the gap between germline ends came to 15 bases. This CDR3 is CASTQVPPDEQYF. Here the CDR3 DNA reads TGTGCCAGCACCCAGGTCCCCCCTGACGAGCAGTACTTC.

The chain employs TRBV5-4 and TRBJ1-5, with a weak D call TRBD1 (6 bases). CDR3 length: 14 residues. V shed 2 bases and J shed 4 bases, with 10 bases lying between them. Germline V gives CDR1 SGHNT, CDR2 YYREEE (reference sequence). CDR3 bases: TGTGCCAGCAGCTTACAGGGTGGTAATCAGCCCCAGCATTTT. It codes for CASSLQGGNQPQHF. The full variable domain, completed using reference TRBV5-4 and TRBJ1-5, is ETGVTQSPTHLIKTRGQQVTLRCSSQSGHNTVSWYQQALGQGPQFIFQYYREEENGRGNFPPRFSGLQFPNYSSELNVNALELDDSALYLCASSLQGGNQPQHFGDGTRLSIL.

V usage is TRBV5-1 and J usage is TRBJ1-2, with a possible D match to TRBD1 (6 bases). Germline values: CDR1 SGHRS, CDR2 YFSETQ. CDR3 length: 14 amino acids. With 5 bases removed from V and 8 bases from J, the gap between germline ends came to 19 bases. CDR3 in DNA: TGCGCCAGCAGGCAGATACAGGGAACTTTGGGCTACACCTTC. It is translated as CASRQIQGTLGYTF. Using reference TRBV5-1 and TRBJ1-2 for the parts outside the CDR3, the full variable domain is KAGVTQTPRYLIKTRGQQVTLSCSPISGHRSVSWYQQTPGQGLQFLFEYFSETQRNKGNFPGRFSGRQFSNSRSEMNVSTLELGDSALYLCASRQIQGTLGYTFGSGTRLTVV.

The chain employs TRBV5-8 and TRBJ1-1; a weak D match, TRBD1 (5 bases). Trimming stripped 0 bases from V and 10 bases from J, with 10 bases between. The CDR3 consists of 12 residues. CDR1 SGHTS and CDR2 YDEGEE come from the germline V gene. This CDR3 reads CASSLVQGVAFF. The CDR3 region has the DNA TGTGCCAGCAGCTTGGTCCAGGGTGTAGCTTTCTTT.

The rearrangement uses TRBV2 and TRBJ2-2, with 7 bases fitting TRBD2. Per germline, CDR1 SNHLY and CDR2 FYNNEI. The CDR3 is made up of 14 amino acids. J gave up 3 bases and V 7 bases, and 5 bases lay outside the gene matches. In nucleotides, the CDR3 is TGTGCCAGCACCGGACTAGTTCACACCGGGGAGCTGTTTTTT. Protein: CASTGLVHTGELFF. Full variable domain (remainder filled in from reference TRBV2 and TRBJ2-2): EPEVTQTPSHQVTQMGQEVILRCVPISNHLYFYWYRQILGQKVEFLVSFYNNEISEKSEIFDDQFSVERPDGSNFTLKIRSTKLEDSAMYFCASTGLVHTGELFFGEGSRLTVL.

The sample holds a few counts of this clone. The gene calls are TRBV30 and TRBJ1-6, with D possibly being TRBD1 (5 bases). The V end was cut by 1 base, the J end by 13 bases, with 20 bases between. CDR1 and CDR2 (germline): GTSNPN, SVGIG (reference sequence). The CDR3 has 15 residues. CDR3 sequence: CAWSEPQGDSLPLHF. The CDR3 nucleotides read TGTGCCTGGAGTGAACCTCAGGGCGACTCCCTCCCCCTCCACTTT.

The rearrangement uses TRBV6-5 and TRBJ2-1, with a tentative D call TRBD2 (7 bases). This CDR3 is built from 16 residues. Germline CDR1 reads MNHEY; CDR2 reads SVGAGI. V was clipped by 0 bases and J by 6 bases, with 15 bases between them. The CDR3 DNA reads as TGTGCCAGCAGTTACTCGCAGGGGAGGGCTGGCAATGAGCAGTTCTTC. It codes for CASSYSQGRAGNEQFF.

This sequence joins TRBV7-9 and TRBJ1-1; D not resolved. This CDR3 spans 14 amino acids. Trimming left V 7 bases short and J 1 base short, with 13 bases between. From germline, CDR1 is SEHNR and CDR2 FQNEAQ (reference sequence). The CDR3 region is CASTLTAGNTEAFF. The CDR3 DNA reads as TGTGCCAGCACCCTGACTGCCGGGAACACTGAAGCTTTCTTT.

The chain links TRBV18 to TRBJ2-7, with 8 bases fitting TRBD1. Germline V CDR1 and CDR2: KGHSH, LQKENI. The ends lost 4 bases at V and 2 bases at J; junction bases unmatched: 7. The CDR3 length is 15 residues. CDR3 sequence reads: CASSQTGGSAYEQYF. The CDR3 bases are TGTGCCAGCTCACAAACAGGGGGAAGCGCCTACGAGCAGTACTTC. The entire variable domain, with the rest obtained from reference TRBV18 and TRBJ2-7, is as follows: NAGVMQNPRHLVRRRGQEARLRCSPMKGHSHVYWYRQLPEEGLKFMVYLQKENIIDESGMPKERFSAEFPKEGPSILRIQQVVRGDSAAYFCASSQTGGSAYEQYFGPGTRLTVT.

The chain joins TRBV9 to TRBJ1-6; a weak D match, TRBD1 (5 bases). Germline loops: CDR1 SGDLS, CDR2 YYNGEE. V dropped 0 bases and J dropped 9 bases, with 7 bases sitting between them. The CDR3 length is 13 residues. CDR3 loop: CASSVGQGSPLHF. In DNA, the CDR3 is TGTGCCAGCAGCGTAGGGCAGGGTTCACCCCTCCACTTT.

J is TRBJ1-3 and V is TRBV5-6, with TRBD1 as a possible D gene (5 bases). CDR1 SGHDT and CDR2 YYEEEE come from the germline V gene. The CDR3 is 15 amino acids. Trimming removed 0 bases from V and 4 bases from J, with 11 bases in between. CDR3 bases: TGTGCCAGCAGCTTGGGGGGCACGGGCGGAAACACCATATATTTT. This encodes CASSLGGTGGNTIYF.

The chain carries TRBV7-8 and TRBJ2-2, with a possible D match to TRBD2 (7 bases). Trimming shortened V by 11 bases and J by 5 bases, and 21 bases separated the two germline ends. The germline CDR1 and CDR2 sequences are SGHVS and FQNEAQ. The CDR3 extends over 15 amino acids. The CDR3 reads CAGHLLGGPTGELFF. CDR3 coding DNA: TGTGCCGGACATTTATTGGGGGGGCCGACCGGGGAGCTGTTTTTT.

This clone was observed once. The CDR3 loop reads CASSGGTGGPHGYTF. The CDR3 DNA is TGTGCCAGCAGTGGAGGGACAGGGGGCCCCCATGGCTACACCTTC. The chain uses TRBV2 and TRBJ1-2; 12 bases fit TRBD1. Germline CDR1 and CDR2: SNHLY and FYNNEI. The CDR3 has 15 residues. V shed 4 bases and J 6 bases; nucleotides not matched to a gene: 6.

The chain recombines TRBV5-4 with TRBJ1-4; 9 nucleotides line up with TRBD1. V gave up 0 bases and J gave up 10 bases; unmatched junction bases: 1. CDR1 and CDR2 from the germline V gene are SGHNT and YYREEE (reference sequence). This CDR3 spans 13 amino acids. CDR3 DNA: TGTGCCAGCAGCTTGGTGGGACAGGGAAAACTGTTTTTT. It is translated as CASSLVGQGKLFF. The full variable domain, with the rest looked up from reference TRBV5-4 and TRBJ1-4, is ETGVTQSPTHLIKTRGQQVTLRCSSQSGHNTVSWYQQALGQGPQFIFQYYREEENGRGNFPPRFSGLQFPNYSSELNVNALELDDSALYLCASSLVGQGKLFFGSGTQLSVL.

This clone has just one count. This sequence joins TRBV28 and TRBJ1-1; the D gene is possibly TRBD1 (5 bases). CDR3 size: 12 residues. V lost 4 bases, J lost 11 bases, and 14 bases lay in between. Germline CDR1 MDHEN, CDR2 SYDVKM. The CDR3 DNA is TGTGCCAGCAGTTCATCCTACAGGCTGGCTTTCTTT. It is translated as CASSSSYRLAFF.

This chain uses TRBV7-7 with TRBJ2-2, with TRBD1 matching over 7 bases. Germline CDR1 reads SSHAT; CDR2 reads FNYEAQ (reference sequence). CDR3 length: 13 residues. V dropped 5 bases and J dropped 5; count of bases not matched to a gene: 2. The CDR3 loop is CASSDRVTGELFF. The CDR3 bases are TGTGCCAGCAGCGACAGGGTTACCGGGGAGCTGTTTTTT. The whole variable domain, filled in from reference TRBV7-7 and TRBJ2-2, reads GAGVSQSPRYKVTKRGQDVTLRCDPISSHATLYWYQQALGQGPEFLTYFNYEAQPDKSGLPSDRFSAERPEGSISTLTIQRTEQRDSAMYRCASSDRVTGELFFGEGSRLTVL.

Written as DNA, the CDR3 is TGTGCCAGCAGCTTCGTAGCGGGAACTTACAATGAGCAGTTCTTC. Translating gives CASSFVAGTYNEQFF. V and J are TRBV7-2 and TRBJ2-1; 8 nucleotides agree with TRBD2. In germline, CDR1 is SGHTA, CDR2 FQGNSA. V lost 3 bases, J lost 4 bases, and 5 bases stayed unmatched. The CDR3 runs 15 residues. The entire variable domain, with the rest obtained from reference TRBV7-2 and TRBJ2-1, is as follows: GAGVSQSPSNKVTEKGKDVELRCDPISGHTALYWYRQSLGQGLEFLIYFQGNSAPDKSGLPSDRFSAERTGGSVSTLTIQRTQQEDSAVYLCASSFVAGTYNEQFFGPGTRLTVL.

The CDR3 loop is CASSSGQGGTDTQYF. The DNA for the CDR3 is TGTGCCAGCAGCTCTGGACAGGGAGGTACAGATACGCAGTATTTT. The chain combines TRBV5-4 with TRBJ2-3; 8 bases line up with TRBD1. Germline V gene lookup returns CDR1 SGHNT and CDR2 YYREEE (reference sequence). J was trimmed by 3 bases and V by 3 bases; bases with no gene match: 6. The CDR3 consists of 15 residues.